The clone carrying this TCR beta chain has ten or more counts. Its antigen is undetermined. Relative to the germline gene, one junction end is altered; a read error may explain this. These data belong to a study of Graves' ophthalmopathy and Graves' hyperthyroidism. Study background: Ophthalmopathy absent within 18 months of follow-up marked hyperthyroidism as stable.

Researchers took RNA transcripts and amplified TCR beta CDR3 regions from them. After a first-round RT-PCR with HTBI primers, a second-round multiplex PCR was run. In TCRdb, the multiplex PCR reads were re-called with MiXCR into one record per CDR3 protein. The sample yields about 1.2 million distinct CDR3 sequences, roughly 35% seen once. The CDR3 covers 13 residues. Patients with other autoimmune diseases, uncontrolled infections, pregnancy or lactation were excluded. Findings and limits, study-wide: In blood, most expanded thyroid clonotypes above 0.001 frequency were also detected. Using a 13-signature model, the authors split ophthalmopathy from stable hyperthyroidism, with roughly 90% sensitivity and 75% to 82% specificity.

The chain combines TRBV12-3 or TRBV12-4 with TRBJ2-7, with 7 bases fitting TRBD1. The sequence was collected from an adult man with Graves' hyperthyroidism. The sample consisted of peripheral blood or thyroid tissue (not recorded which). The CDR3 nucleotides read TGCGCCAGCAGCTGGGACAGAGACTACGAGCAGTACTTC. Translating gives CASSWDRDYEQYF.